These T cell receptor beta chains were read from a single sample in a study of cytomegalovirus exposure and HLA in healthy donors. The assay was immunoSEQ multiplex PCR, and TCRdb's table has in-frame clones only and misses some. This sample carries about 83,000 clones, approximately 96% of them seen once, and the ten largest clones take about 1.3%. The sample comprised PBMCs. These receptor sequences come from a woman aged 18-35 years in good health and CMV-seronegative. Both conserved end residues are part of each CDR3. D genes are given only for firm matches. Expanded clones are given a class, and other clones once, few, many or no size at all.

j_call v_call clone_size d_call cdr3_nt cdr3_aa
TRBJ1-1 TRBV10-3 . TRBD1 TGTGCCATCAGTGGGGGACAGTCTGAAGCTTTCTTT CAISGGQSEAFF
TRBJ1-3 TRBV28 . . TGTGCCAGCAGTTCGATGACAGGTGGAAACACCATATATTTT CASSSMTGGNTIYF
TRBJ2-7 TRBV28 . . TGTGCCAGCAGTTTATCTCCGGGGGAGCAGTACTTC CASSLSPGEQYF
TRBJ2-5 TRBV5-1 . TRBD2 TGCGCCAGCAGAATGGGACTAGCGGGATCAGAGACCCAGTACTTC CASRMGLAGSETQYF
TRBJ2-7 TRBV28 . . TGTGCCAGCAGTCAGGGGATAAGGTACGAGCAGTACTTC CASSQGIRYEQYF
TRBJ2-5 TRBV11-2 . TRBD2 TGTGCCAGCAGCTCCCGTTTGGGATTCGAGCGGGAGGGTAGTGAGACCCAGTACTTC CASSSRLGFEREGSETQYF
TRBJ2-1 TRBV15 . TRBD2 TGTGCCACCAGCAGAGACCGGGAGGTGGCTAATGAGCAGTTCTTC CATSRDREVANEQFF
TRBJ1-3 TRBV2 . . TGTGCCACTTCCAGGAGCGCGGCAGGGGTAGGAAAGGGAAACACCATATATTTT CATSRSAAGVGKGNTIYF
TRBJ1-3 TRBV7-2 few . TGTGCCAGCAGCCCGCTTAGCTCTGGAAACACCATATATTTT CASSPLSSGNTIYF
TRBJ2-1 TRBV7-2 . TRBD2 TGTGCCAGCAGCTTTGGCGGGAGGATAAATGAGCAGTTCTTC CASSFGGRINEQFF
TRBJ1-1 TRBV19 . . TGTGCCAGTAGCGAGAGAGGAAACACTGAAGCTTTCTTT CASSERGNTEAFF
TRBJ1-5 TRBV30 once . TGTGCCTGGAACCGACAGGGCAATCAGCCCCAGCATTTT CAWNRQGNQPQHF
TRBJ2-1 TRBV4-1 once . TGCGCCAGCAGCCAAGATCGAGGATTCAATGAGCAGTTCTTC CASSQDRGFNEQFF
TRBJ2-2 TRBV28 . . TGTGCCAGCAGTTTCCCAGGGACCGGGGAGCTGTTTTTT CASSFPGTGELFF
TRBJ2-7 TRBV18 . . TGTGCCACCCGGCGGGGCAGTTCCCTCCTAGGAGAGCAGTACTTC CATRRGSSLLGEQYF
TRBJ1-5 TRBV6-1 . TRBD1 TGTGCCAGCAGTGAAGCGGGGACAGGACCCAATCAGCCCCAGCATTTT CASSEAGTGPNQPQHF
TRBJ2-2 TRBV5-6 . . TGTGCCAGCAGCTTGTCCCCGGGTTCCCCCGGGGAGCTGTTTTTT CASSLSPGSPGELFF
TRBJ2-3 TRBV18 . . TGTGCCAGCTTATTCCAGGGGAGCGAGAAAAGCACAGATACGCAGTATTTT CASLFQGSEKSTDTQYF
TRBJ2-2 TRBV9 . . TGTGCCAGCAGCGTGTCCGACACCGGGGAGCTGTTTTTT CASSVSDTGELFF
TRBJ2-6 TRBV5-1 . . TGCGCCAGCAGCTTGTCACAGGTGATCTCTGGGGCCAACGTCCTGACTTTC CASSLSQVISGANVLTF
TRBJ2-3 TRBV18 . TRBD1 TGTGCCAGCTCACCACAGGGGGGGACAGGGCACACAGATACGCAGTATTTT CASSPQGGTGHTDTQYF
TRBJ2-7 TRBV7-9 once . TGTGCCAGCAGCCTGGGGTCCTGGGAGGCCGGCGAGCAGTACTTC CASSLGSWEAGEQYF
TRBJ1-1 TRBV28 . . TGTGCCAGCACCTTCGCGGGGGACACTGAAGCTTTCTTT CASTFAGDTEAFF
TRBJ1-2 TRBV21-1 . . TGTGCCAGCAGCCTATATACTCGCTTAAGACCGCCCGGGGGCTATGGCTACACCTTC CASSLYTRLRPPGGYGYTF
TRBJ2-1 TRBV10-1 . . TGCGCCAGCAGTGAGGCGGGGATAATGGGAAATGAGCAGTTCTTC CASSEAGIMGNEQFF
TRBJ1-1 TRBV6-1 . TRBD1 TGTGCCAGCAGTGAACAGGGGGCGAAACGGACGACTGAAGCTTTCTTT CASSEQGAKRTTEAFF
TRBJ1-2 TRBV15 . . TGTGCCACCAGCAGGGAGACACAGGGTTATGGCTACACCTTC CATSRETQGYGYTF
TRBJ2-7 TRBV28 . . TGTGCCAGCAGTCCGGACTACTTCGGCGAGCAGTACTTC CASSPDYFGEQYF
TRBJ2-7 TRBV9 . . TGTGCCAGCAGCCCTGTAGCGTGGTCCTACGAGCAGTACTTC CASSPVAWSYEQYF
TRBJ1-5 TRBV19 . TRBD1 TGTGCCAGTAGAGTTCTTAGGGACAGAGGCCTTTATAGCAATCAGCCCCAGCATTTT CASRVLRDRGLYSNQPQHF
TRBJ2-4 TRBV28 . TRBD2 TGTGCCAGCAGTTTGGGACTAGCGGGAAGAACCAAAAACATTCAGTACTTC CASSLGLAGRTKNIQYF
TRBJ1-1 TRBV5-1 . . TGCGCCAGCAGCTTGGTCGGTGGGGCGAACACTGAAGCTTTCTTT CASSLVGGANTEAFF
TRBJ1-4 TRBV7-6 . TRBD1 TGTGCCAGCAGCTTAAACTCCGGGACAGGAGATGAAAAACTGTTTTTT CASSLNSGTGDEKLFF
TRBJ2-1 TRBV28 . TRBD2 TGTGCCAGCAGTTTTCCTAGCGGGAGAGGAGGCGAGCAGTTCTTC CASSFPSGRGGEQFF
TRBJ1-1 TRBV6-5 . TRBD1 TGTGCCAGCAGTCGACAGGGGGCAGGGACTGAAGCTTTCTTT CASSRQGAGTEAFF
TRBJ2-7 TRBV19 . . TGTGCCAGTAGTATGGAGGGATCCCCCTACGAGCAGTACTTC CASSMEGSPYEQYF
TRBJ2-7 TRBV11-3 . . TGTGCCAGCAGCCTATTCCCCGAGCAGTACTTC CASSLFPEQYF
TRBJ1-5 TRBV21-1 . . TGTGCCAGCAGCACAGACAGGGGGCAACAGGCAAGCCGCAATCAGCCCCAGCATTTT CASSTDRGQQASRNQPQHF
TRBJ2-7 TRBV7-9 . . TGTGCCAGCAGCTTAGGACGGCTCCAAGCGTCCCTCACCTACGAGCAGTACTTC CASSLGRLQASLTYEQYF
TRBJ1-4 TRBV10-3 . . TGTGCAGCGGGCGGGCCGTATAATGAAAAACTGTTTTTT CAAGGPYNEKLFF
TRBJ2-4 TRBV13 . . TGTGCCAGCAGCTTAGACGGGAAGGCCAAAAACATTCAGTACTTC CASSLDGKAKNIQYF
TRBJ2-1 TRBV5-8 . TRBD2 TGTGCCAGCAGCTTGGATGTGCTAGCGGAGATAACGCACAATGAGCAGTTCTTC CASSLDVLAEITHNEQFF